Shown below are 20 T cell receptor beta chains from a single sample sequenced in a study of CD8 T cells in ankylosing spondylitis. Via MiXCR, TCRdb re-called the 5' RACE reads, giving one row per CDR3 protein. This table has about 340,000 distinct CDR3 sequences, about 14% appearing once. The sample consisted of blood, either unsorted or a sorted T cell fraction (not recorded which). Receptors were obtained from a male donor with ankylosing spondylitis or in good health (not recorded which).

This clonotype has more than one count but fewer than ten. The J gene is TRBJ2-6, the V gene TRBV5-1; possible D gene TRBD1, 6 bases. The CDR3 has 16 amino acids. Germline CDR1 SGHRS, CDR2 YFSETQ. The germline V and J ends were trimmed by 0 bases and 0 bases, with 7 bases remaining between them. The CDR3 sequence is CASSLGQVSGANVLTF. CDR3 bases: TGCGCCAGCAGCTTGGGACAGGTCTCTGGGGCCAACGTCCTGACTTTC.

This clonotype was observed many times. The chain joins TRBV10-3 to TRBJ1-4; D is uncertain. The ends were cut back, 6 bases at V and 0 bases at J, with 5 bases in the middle. Germline CDR1 ENHRY, CDR2 SYGVKD. This CDR3 contains 13 residues. CDR3: CAIRGTTNEKLFF. The CDR3 region has the DNA TGTGCCATCAGGGGGACAACTAATGAAAAACTGTTTTTT.

J is TRBJ1-6 and V is TRBV6-1; D is possibly TRBD1 (5 bases). V shed 7 bases and J shed 3 bases, with 13 bases lying between them. The CDR3 sequence is 15 residues long. Looked up from germline, CDR1 is MNHNS and CDR2 is SASEGT. CDR3 amino acids: CASKRRGDYNSPLHF. DNA for the CDR3: TGTGCCAGCAAAAGGAGGGGCGACTATAATTCACCCCTCCACTTT.

V and J are TRBV10-3 and TRBJ2-3, with D perhaps TRBD2 (5 bases). V was pared by 3 bases and J by 5 bases, with 6 bases between. The length of the CDR3 is 12 residues. Germline V gene data show CDR1 as ENHRY and CDR2 as SYGVKD. CDR3 sequence: CAISDRGDTQYF. CDR3 sequence (DNA): TGTGCCATCAGTGATCGGGGAGATACGCAGTATTTT.

This clonotype was recorded a few times. This sequence joins TRBV29-1 and TRBJ2-5; weak D call: TRBD2 (6 bases). The V gene's germline CDR1 is SQVTM and CDR2 ANQGSEA. The CDR3 totals 13 residues. V lost 6 bases and J lost 3, with 14 bases in between. CDR3: CSVRGLFKETQYF. CDR3 sequence (DNA): TGCAGCGTGCGGGGCCTCTTTAAAGAGACCCAGTACTTC.

This clonotype has only a few counts. V and J are TRBV5-1 and TRBJ1-4, with D possibly matching TRBD1 (5 bases). Trimming took 3 bases from V and 5 from J, leaving 11 bases between them. The CDR3 runs to 14 residues. Germline V CDR1 and CDR2: SGHRS, YFSETQ. CDR3 residues: CASSYDSQNEKLFF. The CDR3 nucleotides read TGCGCCAGCAGCTACGACAGCCAAAATGAAAAACTGTTTTTT.

V usage is TRBV5-1 and J usage is TRBJ1-1, with a weak D call TRBD1 (5 bases). Trimming took 0 bases from V and 5 from J, leaving 23 bases between them. The germline gives CDR1 SGHRS, CDR2 YFSETQ. CDR3 length: 18 amino acids. The CDR3 loop is CASSLAGFLMGVATEAFF. The CDR3 DNA reads as TGCGCCAGCAGCTTGGCAGGGTTCTTAATGGGGGTCGCGACTGAAGCTTTCTTT.

This clonotype was counted only a few times. J is TRBJ2-5 and V is TRBV5-6, with a tentative D call TRBD1 (6 bases). The CDR3 contains 15 residues. Germline loops: CDR1 SGHDT, CDR2 YYEEEE. V was trimmed by 2 bases and J by 4 bases, leaving 15 bases between them. The CDR3 is CASSLPTGLGETQYF. The CDR3 region has the DNA TGTGCCAGCAGCTTACCTACAGGGTTGGGAGAGACCCAGTACTTC.

This clonotype came up a few times. The chain employs TRBV10-1 and TRBJ1-5; no clear D. The CDR3 has 13 amino acids. Germline V gene lookup returns CDR1 WNHNN and CDR2 SYGVQD (reference sequence). V was cut by 5 bases and J by 8 bases, with 13 bases left in between. CDR3: CASSHTAGEPQHF. The CDR3 DNA reads TGCGCCAGCAGTCACACCGCAGGCGAGCCCCAGCATTTT.

The chain employs TRBV20-1 and TRBJ2-1; D is unclear. From germline, CDR1 is DFQATT and CDR2 SNEGSKA (reference sequence). V was clipped by 3 bases and J by 2 bases, with 17 bases between them. The CDR3 runs 16 residues. CDR3 nucleotide sequence: TGCAGTGCTAGCGGGCGGCCGAGCGAGGCCTACAATGAGCAGTTCTTC. Encoded protein: CSASGRPSEAYNEQFF.

V is TRBV6-5 and J is TRBJ2-2; D uncertain. Germline V gene lookup returns CDR1 MNHEY and CDR2 SVGAGI. Trimming shortened V by 3 bases and J by 0 bases, and 11 bases separated the two germline ends. The CDR3 extends over 16 amino acids. The CDR3 DNA is TGTGCCAGCAGTTATAGGGCAACCACGAACACCGGGGAGCTGTTTTTT. It codes for CASSYRATTNTGELFF.

This chain uses TRBV10-3 with TRBJ2-4; D might be TRBD1 (5 bases). Trimming cost V 6 bases and J 8 bases, with 14 bases left between them. Per the germline V gene, CDR1 is ENHRY and CDR2 is SYGVKD. The CDR3 spans 13 residues. DNA for the CDR3: TGTGCCATCAGCAGTTTCGTAGGGGACATTCAGTACTTC. Translating it yields CAISSFVGDIQYF.

This clonotype was recorded at least ten times. The chain combines TRBV20-1 with TRBJ1-6, with a possible D match to TRBD1 (6 bases). This CDR3 region has 15 residues. Trimming took 0 bases from V and 4 from J, leaving 10 bases between them. Germline values: CDR1 DFQATT, CDR2 SNEGSKA (reference sequence). The CDR3 region has the DNA TGCAGTGCTAGAGAGGGGGCGGCTTATAATTCACCCCTCCACTTT. Protein: CSAREGAAYNSPLHF.

A few counts support this clonotype. V and J are TRBV10-3 and TRBJ2-1; perhaps TRBD2 as D (5 bases). CDR1 ENHRY and CDR2 SYGVKD come from the germline V gene. CDR3 length: 14 amino acids. Trimming cost V 6 bases and J 0 bases, with 9 bases left between them. The CDR3 reads CAIRAGSSYNEQFF. For the CDR3, the DNA is TGTGCCATCAGGGCGGGTAGCTCCTACAATGAGCAGTTCTTC.

This clonotype has only a few counts. The V gene is TRBV12-3 or TRBV12-4, the J gene TRBJ1-5, with 7 nucleotides matching TRBD1. CDR3 size: 17 residues. V shed 6 bases, J shed 0 bases, and the junction held 11 bases outside the gene matches. This chain's CDR3 is CASSGRQGLFSNQPQHF. CDR3 DNA: TGTGCCAGCAGCGGCAGACAGGGATTATTTAGCAATCAGCCCCAGCATTTT.

V gene TRBV5-1 combines with J gene TRBJ2-2; TRBD2 is a possible D gene (8 bases). V lost 6 bases to trimming and J lost 5 bases, with 14 bases between them. Germline values: CDR1 SGHRS, CDR2 YFSETQ. This CDR3 has 14 residues. The CDR3 loop is CASNRGGQTGELFF. The CDR3 DNA sequence: TGCGCCAGCAACCGGGGGGGACAGACCGGGGAGCTGTTTTTT.

This rearrangement joins TRBV6-1 to TRBJ2-6; D may match TRBD1 or TRBD2 (6 bases each). CDR3 length equals 14 residues. Per the germline V gene, CDR1 is MNHNS and CDR2 is SASEGT. V dropped 6 bases and J dropped 3 bases, with 9 bases sitting between them. In nucleotides, the CDR3 is TGTGCCAGCAGAGGGGGGTTTGGGGCCAACGTCCTGACTTTC. Protein: CASRGGFGANVLTF.

The chain has TRBV15 and TRBJ2-2; TRBD2 matches at 12 bases. This CDR3 has 17 residues. Germline V CDR1 and CDR2: LNHNV, YYDKDF (reference sequence). Trimming at V came to 5 bases and at J to 6 bases, leaving 10 bases not matched to a gene. The CDR3 DNA reads TGTGCCACCAGCTCAAAGACGACTAGCGGGAGACCCGGGGAGCTGTTTTTT. It encodes CATSSKTTSGRPGELFF.

The chain recombines TRBV5-1 with TRBJ2-3; D is unresolved. The CDR3 is 16 amino acids. The germline V and J ends were trimmed by 3 bases and 3 bases, with 17 bases remaining between them. Germline CDR1 and CDR2: SGHRS and YFSETQ. CDR3 DNA sequence: TGCGCCAGCAGCTCTCCAACCGGATCCCGGACAGATACGCAGTATTTT. The encoded protein is CASSSPTGSRTDTQYF.

This chain uses TRBV11-2 with TRBJ2-5, with D maybe TRBD1 (6 bases). The ends were cut back, 0 bases at V and 5 bases at J, with 13 bases in the middle. The CDR3 totals 15 residues. The germline V gene has CDR1 SGHAT and CDR2 FQNNGV. The CDR3 region has the DNA TGTGCCAGCAGCTTAGAGGGGGCCAGGGGTGAGACCCAGTACTTC. It codes for CASSLEGARGETQYF.